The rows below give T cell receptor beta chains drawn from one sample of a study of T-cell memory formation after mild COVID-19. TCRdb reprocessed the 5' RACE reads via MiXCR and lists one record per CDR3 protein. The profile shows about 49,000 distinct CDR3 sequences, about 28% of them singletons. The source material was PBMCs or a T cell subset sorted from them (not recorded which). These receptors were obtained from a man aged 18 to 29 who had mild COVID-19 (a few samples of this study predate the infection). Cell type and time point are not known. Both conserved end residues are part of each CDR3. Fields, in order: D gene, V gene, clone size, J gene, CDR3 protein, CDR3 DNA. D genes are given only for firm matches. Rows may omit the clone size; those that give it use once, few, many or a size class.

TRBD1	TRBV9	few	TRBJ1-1	CASSVNRDRHTEAFF	TGTGCCAGCAGCGTCAACCGGGACAGGCACACTGAAGCTTTCTTT
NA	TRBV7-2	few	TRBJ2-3	CASSLEGVTDTQYF	TGTGCCAGCAGCTTAGAAGGGGTCACAGATACGCAGTATTTT
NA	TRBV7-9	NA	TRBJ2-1	CASSPAWKGEEFF	TGTGCCAGCAGCCCAGCCTGGAAGGGGGAGGAGTTCTTC
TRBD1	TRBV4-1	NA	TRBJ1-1	CASSQALDRATEAFF	TGCGCCAGCAGCCAAGCGCTCGACAGGGCCACTGAAGCTTTCTTT
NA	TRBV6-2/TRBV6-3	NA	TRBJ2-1	CASTRTARGSGNEQFF	TGTGCCAGCACCCGGACTGCGAGGGGTAGCGGCAATGAGCAGTTCTTC
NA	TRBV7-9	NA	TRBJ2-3	CASSLARSGHTDTQYF	TGTGCCAGCAGCTTAGCCCGTAGCGGACACACAGATACGCAGTATTTT
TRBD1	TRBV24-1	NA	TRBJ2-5	CATSDRTGGWGETQYF	TGTGCCACCAGTGACCGAACAGGGGGCTGGGGTGAGACCCAGTACTTC
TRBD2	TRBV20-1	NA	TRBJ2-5	CSARDPGLRLGSQYF	TGCAGTGCTAGAGATCCGGGACTACGGTTGGGGAGCCAGTACTTC
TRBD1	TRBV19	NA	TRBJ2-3	CASSLGQGASGQYF	TGTGCCAGTAGTTTGGGACAGGGGGCGTCTGGGCAGTATTTT
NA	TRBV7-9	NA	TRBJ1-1	CASGFPDREAFF	TGTGCCAGCGGGTTCCCCGACAGAGAAGCTTTCTTT
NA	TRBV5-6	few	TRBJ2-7	CASSLTGGAHEQYF	TGTGCCAGCAGCCTGACTGGGGGGGCCCACGAGCAGTACTTC